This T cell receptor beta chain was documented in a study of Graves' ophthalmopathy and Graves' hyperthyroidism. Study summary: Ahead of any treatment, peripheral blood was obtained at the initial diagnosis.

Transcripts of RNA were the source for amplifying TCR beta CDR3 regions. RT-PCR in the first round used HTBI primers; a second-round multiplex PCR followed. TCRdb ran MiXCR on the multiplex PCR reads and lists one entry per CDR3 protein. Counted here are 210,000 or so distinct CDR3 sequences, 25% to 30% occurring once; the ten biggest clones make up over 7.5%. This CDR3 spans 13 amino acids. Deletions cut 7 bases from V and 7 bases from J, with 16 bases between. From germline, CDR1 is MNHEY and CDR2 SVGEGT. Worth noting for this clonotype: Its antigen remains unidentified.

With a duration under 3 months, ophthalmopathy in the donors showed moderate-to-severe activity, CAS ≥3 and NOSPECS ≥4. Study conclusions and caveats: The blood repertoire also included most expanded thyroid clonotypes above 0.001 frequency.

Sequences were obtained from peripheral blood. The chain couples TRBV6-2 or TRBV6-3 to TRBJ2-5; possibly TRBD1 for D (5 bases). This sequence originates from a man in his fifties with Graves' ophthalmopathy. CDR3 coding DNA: TGTGCCAGCACCGACAGCCCTTTGGGGACCCAGTACTTC. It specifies CASTDSPLGTQYF.